Listed here are 31 T cell receptor beta chains from one sample, sequenced in a study of blood T cell repertoires in COVID-19. The repertoire was sequenced with immunoSEQ multiplex PCR; TCRdb's copy has only in-frame clones and lacks some. The table has under 200,000 clones, approximately 90% seen once. The specimen sequenced was peripheral blood. Every receptor here comes from a man aged 18 to 29 with active or convalescent COVID-19.

The rearrangement links TRBV2 to TRBJ2-1; D is possibly TRBD1 (6 bases). The CDR3 loop spans 16 amino acids. Deletions cut 6 bases from V and 6 bases from J, with 21 bases between. CDR1 and CDR2 from the germline V gene are SNHLY and FYNNEI. The CDR3 reads CASRIRQAPILNEQFF. The CDR3 DNA reads TGTGCCAGCAGAATAAGACAGGCCCCCATTCTCAATGAGCAGTTCTTC.

The table lists this clone with a few counts. The chain links TRBV28 to TRBJ2-7; 15 nucleotides line up with TRBD2. The CDR3 loop spans 17 amino acids. J was trimmed by 2 bases and V by 3 bases; bases with no gene match: 5. The germline V gene encodes CDR1 MDHEN and CDR2 SYDVKM. The CDR3 here is CASSFRTSGRAAYEQYF. DNA for the CDR3: TGTGCCAGCAGTTTTAGGACTAGCGGGAGGGCAGCCTACGAGCAGTACTTC.

The chain recombines TRBV18 with TRBJ2-3; TRBD2 matches at 10 bases. The CDR3 sequence is 18 residues long. The germline V gene has CDR1 KGHSH and CDR2 LQKENI. The ends lost 1 base at V and 3 bases at J; junction bases unmatched: 10. CDR3 sequence (DNA): TGTGCCAGCTCACCACTCGGGTACAGGACTAGCGGTACAGATACGCAGTATTTT. Translated, it gives CASSPLGYRTSGTDTQYF.

The chain uses TRBV7-2 and TRBJ1-4; a possible D gene is TRBD1 (6 bases). V was pared by 5 bases and J by 7 bases, with 17 bases between. The CDR3 is 15 residues long. Germline CDR1 and CDR2: SGHTA and FQGNSA. The CDR3 region has the DNA TGTGCCAGCAGCCACGGTCGGGGGGCGGGTGAAAAACTGTTTTTT. Amino acid sequence: CASSHGRGAGEKLFF.

The J gene is TRBJ1-2, the V gene TRBV30, with 9 bases lining up with TRBD1. Germline values: CDR1 GTSNPN, CDR2 SVGIG (reference sequence). The length of the CDR3 is 13 residues. J was trimmed by 8 bases and V by 4 bases; bases with no gene match: 8. CDR3 nucleotide sequence: TGTGCCTGGAACTCCCGGGGACAGGGAGGCTACACCTTC. Residues: CAWNSRGQGGYTF.

The rearrangement joins TRBV7-9 to TRBJ1-5; 9 nucleotides agree with TRBD1. V shed 4 bases and J 4 bases; nucleotides not matched to a gene: 11. The CDR3 extends over 17 amino acids. Per the germline V gene, CDR1 is SEHNR and CDR2 is FQNEAQ (reference sequence). In DNA, the CDR3 is TGTGCCAGCAGCTCTTTAACGTCCGGGACAGGGAATCAGCCCCAGCATTTT. It yields the protein CASSSLTSGTGNQPQHF.

This clone was found once. V is TRBV29-1 and J is TRBJ2-7; D is possibly TRBD1 (6 bases). Germline lookup yields CDR1 SQVTM and CDR2 ANQGSEA. There are 15 residues in the CDR3. V shed 5 bases and J shed 3 bases, with 20 bases lying between them. The CDR3 loop is CSVPLDSGGSYEQYF. The CDR3 bases are TGCAGCGTTCCCTTGGACAGCGGAGGTAGCTACGAGCAGTACTTC.

The chain carries TRBV11-3 and TRBJ2-2; 9 nucleotides match TRBD2. This CDR3 spans 14 amino acids. CDR1 and CDR2 from the germline V gene are SGHNT and YENEEA. V was clipped by 3 bases and J by 7 bases; unmatched bases: 3. For the CDR3, the DNA is TGTGCCAGCAGCTTTGTACTAGCGGGCGGGGAGCTGTTTTTT. Translating gives CASSFVLAGGELFF.

The V call is TRBV30, the J call TRBJ1-2, with a tentative D call TRBD1 (6 bases). Trimming stripped 2 bases from V and 13 bases from J, with 17 bases between. This CDR3 comprises 12 residues. Germline lookup yields CDR1 GTSNPN and CDR2 SVGIG (reference sequence). The DNA of the CDR3 is TGTGCCTGGAGTTCAGGGGCTGCGCACCCCACCTTC. Translation: CAWSSGAAHPTF. Full variable domain (rest looked up from reference TRBV30 and TRBJ1-2): SQTIHQWPATLVQPVGSPLSLECTVEGTSNPNLYWYRQAAGRGLQLLFYSVGIGQISSEVPQNLSASRPQDRQFILSSKKLLLSDSGFYLCAWSSGAAHPTFGSGTRLTVV.

The chain has TRBV1 and TRBJ1-6; whether TRBD1, the table's D call, matches the DNA was not checked. TRBV1 represents a pseudogene. The CDR3 spans 16 residues. CDR3 nucleotides: TGCACCAGCAGCCCCGGACAGAGCTCCTATAATTCACCCCTCCACTTT. Its translation is CTSSPGQSSYNSPLHF.

This sequence joins TRBV27 and TRBJ1-5; D is unresolved. Germline CDR1 MNHEY, CDR2 SMNVEV (reference sequence). CDR3 length: 13 residues. The V gene lost 6 bases and the J gene lost 0 bases, with 6 bases spanning the gap. The CDR3 is CASRTYSNQPQHF. Written as DNA, the CDR3 is TGTGCCAGCAGAACCTATAGCAATCAGCCCCAGCATTTT.

In its sample, this clone was seen a few times. J is TRBJ1-1 and V is TRBV18, with D maybe TRBD1 (5 bases). The CDR3 spans 14 residues. The germline gives CDR1 KGHSH, CDR2 LQKENI. V lost 5 bases, J lost 0 bases, and 10 bases lay in between. The CDR3 loop is CASSGAALNTEAFF. In DNA, the CDR3 is TGTGCCAGCTCAGGGGCAGCGCTGAACACTGAAGCTTTCTTT.

The genes are TRBV5-6 and TRBJ2-5, with D perhaps TRBD1 (5 bases). From germline, CDR1 is SGHDT and CDR2 YYEEEE. The CDR3 runs 13 residues. Trimming removed 5 bases from V and 1 base from J, with 9 bases in between. For the CDR3, the DNA is TGTGCCAGCAGGGCCGACAGCCAAGAGACCCAGTACTTC. This codes for CASRADSQETQYF.

The chain employs TRBV2 and TRBJ1-5; TRBD1 is a possible D gene (5 bases). Germline V gene lookup returns CDR1 SNHLY and CDR2 FYNNEI. The CDR3 is 15 residues long. V lost 8 bases and J 0 bases, leaving 14 bases between the germline ends. CDR3 nucleotides: TGTGCCAGCGCCGGCACAGGCCCTAGCAATCAGCCCCAGCATTTT. Translated, it gives CASAGTGPSNQPQHF.

The rearrangement joins TRBV10-3 to TRBJ2-1; TRBD1 matches 7 bases. The germline gives CDR1 ENHRY, CDR2 SYGVKD. There are 15 residues in the CDR3. V lost 6 bases and J lost 6; bases outside the gene matches: 11. The CDR3 reads CAISETGSESNEQFF. The CDR3 region has the DNA TGTGCCATCAGCGAGACAGGGTCTGAATCCAATGAGCAGTTCTTC.

The chain carries TRBV5-1 and TRBJ2-1; D may be TRBD2 (5 bases). V was clipped by 4 bases and J by 8 bases, with 19 bases between them. The CDR3 runs 15 residues. Germline-derived CDR1 and CDR2 are SGHRS and YFSETQ. CDR3 sequence reads: CASSPPRGVGDEQFF. The CDR3 DNA is TGCGCCAGCAGCCCCCCCCGGGGTGTGGGCGATGAGCAGTTCTTC. Full variable domain (rest looked up from reference TRBV5-1 and TRBJ2-1): KAGVTQTPRYLIKTRGQQVTLSCSPISGHRSVSWYQQTPGQGLQFLFEYFSETQRNKGNFPGRFSGRQFSNSRSEMNVSTLELGDSALYLCASSPPRGVGDEQFFGPGTRLTVL.

The chain uses TRBV4-1 and TRBJ2-3, with 12 bases identical to TRBD2. CDR3 length equals 20 residues. Germline V gives CDR1 MGHRA, CDR2 YSYEKL. V was pared by 0 bases and J by 2 bases, with 12 bases of the junction left unmatched. The chain's CDR3 is CASSQDFQLAGGTFTDTQYF. The CDR3 DNA reads as TGCGCCAGCAGCCAAGACTTTCAACTAGCGGGAGGTACTTTCACAGATACGCAGTATTTT.

This chain connects TRBV7-6 to TRBJ2-2; D remains ambiguous. V was clipped by 1 base and J by 1 base, with 7 bases between them. CDR3 length: 15 residues. Looked up from germline, CDR1 is SGHVS and CDR2 is FNYEAQ. In DNA, the CDR3 is TGTGCCAGCAGCTTAGTCGCAGGGAACACCGGGGAGCTGTTTTTT. Protein sequence: CASSLVAGNTGELFF.

The J gene is TRBJ1-6, the V gene TRBV9, with TRBD1 matching 9 bases. In germline, CDR1 is SGDLS, CDR2 YYNGEE. This CDR3 is 15 amino acids long. J lost 6 bases, V lost 4 bases, and 5 bases had no gene match. The CDR3 bases are TGTGCCAGCAGCTACAGGGGGCTCGGTAATTCACCCCTCCACTTT. Protein product: CASSYRGLGNSPLHF.

The J gene is TRBJ1-1, the V gene TRBV5-6; no clear D. CDR3 length: 15 residues. V was cut by 2 bases and J by 4 bases, with 15 bases left in between. CDR1 is SGHDT, CDR2 YYEEEE, per germline. Here the CDR3 DNA reads TGTGCCAGCAGCTTTGGCCTGGCCCCCTCCACTGAAGCTTTCTTT. This gives the protein CASSFGLAPSTEAFF.

The chain employs TRBV5-1 and TRBJ2-7; 9 positions agree with TRBD2. Germline V gives CDR1 SGHRS, CDR2 YFSETQ. V trimming: 0 bases; J trimming: 7 bases; junction bases outside the gene matches: 11. The CDR3 is 16 residues long. The DNA for the CDR3 is TGCGCCAGCAGCTTGGTTGCCGGCGGGAGGGCGGGGGAGCAGTACTTC. This gives the protein CASSLVAGGRAGEQYF.

The J gene is TRBJ2-1, the V gene TRBV7-2; 8 nucleotides match TRBD1. Looked up from germline, CDR1 is SGHTA and CDR2 is FQGNSA. The CDR3 runs 15 residues. J was trimmed by 7 bases and V by 2 bases; bases with no gene match: 7. The CDR3 DNA reads as TGTGCCAGCAGCTTATCCCAGGGGGCGCATAATGAGCAGTTCTTC. Amino acids: CASSLSQGAHNEQFF.

The V gene is TRBV29-1, the J gene TRBJ1-2, with TRBD1 as a possible D gene (5 bases). The CDR3 is 15 residues long. CDR1 and CDR2 from the germline V gene are SQVTM and ANQGSEA. V lost 3 bases and J 3 bases, leaving 17 bases between the germline ends. As DNA, the CDR3 is TGCAGCGTTGAGACAAGGGGTTTTGGGGACTATGGCTACACCTTC. Residues: CSVETRGFGDYGYTF. The full variable domain, in which reference TRBV29-1 and TRBJ1-2 provide the parts outside the CDR3, is SAVISQKPSRDICQRGTSLTIQCQVDSQVTMMFWYRQQPGQSLTLIATANQGSEATYESGFVIDKFPISRPNLTFSTLTVSNMSPEDSSIYLCSVETRGFGDYGYTFGSGTRLTVV.

This rearrangement joins TRBV15 to TRBJ1-4, with D perhaps matching TRBD1 (5 bases). The CDR3 contains 15 residues. Germline V lookup: CDR1 LNHNV, CDR2 YYDKDF (reference sequence). The V gene lost 0 bases and the J gene lost 5 bases, with 10 bases spanning the gap. CDR3 DNA sequence: TGTGCCACCAGCAGAGATGGGACTAAAAATGAAAAACTGTTTTTT. It codes for CATSRDGTKNEKLFF. The full variable domain, in which reference TRBV15 and TRBJ1-4 provide the parts outside the CDR3, is DAMVIQNPRYQVTQFGKPVTLSCSQTLNHNVMYWYQQKSSQAPKLLFHYYDKDFNNEADTPDNFQSRRPNTSFCFLDIRSPGLGDTAMYLCATSRDGTKNEKLFFGSGTQLSVL.

In the case of this clone: Different DNA sequences within this sample yield the same CDR3. The chain joins TRBV5-1 to TRBJ2-7; no definite D call. Per the germline V gene, CDR1 is SGHRS and CDR2 is YFSETQ. The V end was cut by 0 bases, the J end by 4 bases, with 5 bases between. The CDR3 has 12 residues. CDR3 amino acids: CASSLDLYEQYF. The CDR3 nucleotides are TGCGCCAGCAGCTTGGACCTATACGAGCAGTACTTC. Drawing the rest from reference TRBV5-1 and TRBJ2-7, the complete variable domain is KAGVTQTPRYLIKTRGQQVTLSCSPISGHRSVSWYQQTPGQGLQFLFEYFSETQRNKGNFPGRFSGRQFSNSRSEMNVSTLELGDSALYLCASSLDLYEQYFGPGTRLTVT.

The chain joins TRBV25-1 to TRBJ2-1, with a possible D match to TRBD2 (6 bases). Trimming took off 5 bases at V and 6 bases at J, with 11 bases between the two ends. This CDR3 is built from 13 residues. CDR1 MGHDK and CDR2 SYGVNS come from the germline V gene. The CDR3: CASSQTSFNEQFF. In nucleotides, the CDR3 is TGTGCCAGCAGTCAGACTAGTTTCAATGAGCAGTTCTTC.

The chain recombines TRBV6-5 with TRBJ2-7; TRBD1 might be the D (5 bases). This CDR3 spans 14 amino acids. Trimming took off 6 bases at V and 3 bases at J, with 15 bases between the two ends. The germline V gene has CDR1 MNHEY and CDR2 SVGAGI. CDR3 bases: TGTGCCAGCAGACGCGGACAAGGAAGCTACGAGCAGTACTTC. Encoded protein: CASRRGQGSYEQYF.

This clone has only one observation. The chain is built from TRBV14 and TRBJ2-2; D is perhaps TRBD1 (6 bases). The CDR3 totals 16 residues. CDR1 is SGHDN and CDR2 is FVKESK in the germline V gene. V lost 2 bases, J lost 5 bases, and 15 bases lay in between. The CDR3 nucleotides are TGTGCCAGCAGCCAAAAACAGGGATGGAGGACCGGGGAGCTGTTTTTT. It specifies CASSQKQGWRTGELFF.

The V and J genes are TRBV5-1 and TRBJ1-5; 7 positions match TRBD1. The trim removed 2 bases at V and 6 bases at J, leaving 8 bases unmatched. Per the germline V gene, CDR1 is SGHRS and CDR2 is YFSETQ. CDR3 size: 15 residues. In DNA form, the CDR3 reads TGCGCCAGCAGCTTAACAGGGGAATCGGGTCAGCCCCAGCATTTT. This translates into CASSLTGESGQPQHF. The entire variable domain, with the rest obtained from reference TRBV5-1 and TRBJ1-5, is as follows: KAGVTQTPRYLIKTRGQQVTLSCSPISGHRSVSWYQQTPGQGLQFLFEYFSETQRNKGNFPGRFSGRQFSNSRSEMNVSTLELGDSALYLCASSLTGESGQPQHFGDGTRLSIL.

This sequence joins TRBV30 and TRBJ2-3; TRBD2 agrees at 10 bases. Germline V gene lookup returns CDR1 GTSNPN and CDR2 SVGIG (reference sequence). This CDR3 contains 14 residues. Trimming cost V 5 bases and J 4 bases; bases outside gene matches: 6. The CDR3 coding sequence is TGTGCCTGGCTACAAGGGACTAGCGCAGATACGCAGTATTTT. Protein product: CAWLQGTSADTQYF.

The J gene is TRBJ1-2, the V gene TRBV18, with D perhaps matching TRBD1 (5 bases). Germline values: CDR1 KGHSH, CDR2 LQKENI. The CDR3 totals 14 residues. V was pared by 1 base and J by 6 bases, with 12 bases between. CDR3 DNA sequence: TGTGCCAGCTCACCACGGGAAGGGGATCATGGCTACACCTTC. Translated, it gives CASSPREGDHGYTF.